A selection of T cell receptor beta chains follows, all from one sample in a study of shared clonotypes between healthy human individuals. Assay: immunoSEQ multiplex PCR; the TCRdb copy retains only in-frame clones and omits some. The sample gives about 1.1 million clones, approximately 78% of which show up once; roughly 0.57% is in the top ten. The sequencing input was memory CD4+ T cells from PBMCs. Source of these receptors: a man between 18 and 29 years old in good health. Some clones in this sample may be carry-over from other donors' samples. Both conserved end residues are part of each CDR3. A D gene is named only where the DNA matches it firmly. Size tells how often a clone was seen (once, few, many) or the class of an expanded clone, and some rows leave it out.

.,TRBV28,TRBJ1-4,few,TGTGCCAGCACCTTGAGGGGTGAAAAACTGTTTTTT,CASTLRGEKLFF
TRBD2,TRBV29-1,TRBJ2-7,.,TGCAGCGTGGGGACTAGCGGGAGGGGATCCACGGAGTACTTC,CSVGTSGRGSTEYF
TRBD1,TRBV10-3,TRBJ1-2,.,TGTGCCATCAGGGGGACAGGCCGTGGCTACACCTTC,CAIRGTGRGYTF
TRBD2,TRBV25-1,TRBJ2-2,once,TGTGCCAGCTCGGGGGGGACTAGCCCCGGGGAGCTGTTTTTT,CASSGGTSPGELFF
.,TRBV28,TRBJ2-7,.,TGTGCCAGCGATGGTCGGGGGAACGAGTACTTC,CASDGRGNEYF
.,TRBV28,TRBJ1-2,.,TGTGCCAGCAGCCTCCCCGGGCATGGCTACACCTTC,CASSLPGHGYTF
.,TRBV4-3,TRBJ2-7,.,TGCGCCAGCAGCCAGGGGGTGGGAGACCCCTACGAGCAGTACTTC,CASSQGVGDPYEQYF
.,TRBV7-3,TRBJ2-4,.,TGTGCCAGCAGCCCCCGGGCCTCTCCGGCCAAAAACATTCAGTACTTC,CASSPRASPAKNIQYF
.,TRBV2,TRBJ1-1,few,TGTGCCAGCAGTCCAGGGGTGAACACTGAAGCTTTCTTT,CASSPGVNTEAFF
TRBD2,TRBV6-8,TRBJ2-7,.,TGTGCCAGCAGCCTAAAGGGGACTAGCGGGGCCTACGAGCAGTACTTC,CASSLKGTSGAYEQYF
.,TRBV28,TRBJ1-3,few,TGTGCCAGCAGTTTACCGGGGACACCATCTGGAAACACCATATATTTT,CASSLPGTPSGNTIYF
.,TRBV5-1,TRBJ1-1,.,TGCGCCAGCAGCGGCTCAACAGCGAACACTGAAGCTTTCTTT,CASSGSTANTEAFF
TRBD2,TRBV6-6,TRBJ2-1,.,TGTGCCAGCAGTAGCGGGAGCAGTTACAATGAGCAGTTCTTC,CASSSGSSYNEQFF
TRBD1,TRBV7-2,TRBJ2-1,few,TGTGCCAGCAGCCACAGGGGTCTTAACAATGAGCAGTTCTTC,CASSHRGLNNEQFF
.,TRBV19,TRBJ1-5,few,TGTGCCAGTACTCCTTCCAGGGACCAGCCCCAGCATTTT,CASTPSRDQPQHF
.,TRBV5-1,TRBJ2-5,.,TGCGCCAGCAGCTTACAGGGGGGGACTCAAGAGACCCAGTACTTC,CASSLQGGTQETQYF
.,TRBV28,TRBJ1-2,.,TGTGCCAGCAGTTTCGGAGGGACTTTCCGCTATGGCTACACCTTC,CASSFGGTFRYGYTF
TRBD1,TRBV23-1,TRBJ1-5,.,TGCGCCAGCAGTCGTACAGGGGCACACCCCAATCAGCCCCAGCATTTT,CASSRTGAHPNQPQHF
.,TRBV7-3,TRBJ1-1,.,TGTGCCAGCAGCTTAAGTCAGGGAAGCACTGAAGCTTTCTTT,CASSLSQGSTEAFF
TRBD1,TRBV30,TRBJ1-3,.,TGTGCCTGGAGTGCCGGGACAGCTATTTTCTCTGGAAACACCATATATTTT,CAWSAGTAIFSGNTIYF